The 25 T cell receptor beta chains below were found in one sample sequenced in a study of T cells after yellow fever vaccination. TCRdb itself ran the 5' RACE reads through MiXCR, one entry per CDR3 protein. The sample lists about 340,000 distinct CDR3 sequences, 3.5% to 4.5% occurring once. Material: PBMCs, obtained 5 days after the yellow fever booster vaccination. Every receptor here comes from a man aged 18 to 35 who received the YFV17D yellow fever vaccine.

This clonotype was observed many times. The V and J genes are TRBV11-2 and TRBJ1-4; 7 nucleotides line up with TRBD1. CDR3 length equals 14 residues. The V gene's germline CDR1 is SGHAT and CDR2 FQNNGV. J was trimmed by 8 bases and V by 5 bases; bases with no gene match: 8. The CDR3 region is CASSPRTGPEKLFF. The CDR3 DNA follows: TGTGCCAGCAGCCCCCGGACAGGACCAGAAAAACTGTTTTTT.

In its sample, this clonotype was seen many times. The chain links TRBV7-9 to TRBJ2-2, with D perhaps matching TRBD2 (6 bases). V was pared by 3 bases and J by 1 base, with 12 bases between. The CDR3 is 16 amino acids. Germline values: CDR1 SEHNR, CDR2 FQNEAQ (reference sequence). CDR3 loop: CASSFGGTWNTGELFF. CDR3 sequence (DNA): TGTGCCAGCAGCTTTGGGGGGACGTGGAACACCGGGGAGCTGTTTTTT.

The chain has TRBV4-1 and TRBJ1-2; no firm D call. The V gene's germline CDR1 is MGHRA and CDR2 YSYEKL. The V gene lost 4 bases and the J gene lost 4 bases, with 16 bases spanning the gap. CDR3 length: 15 amino acids. The CDR3 region is CASSPVDGDIYGYTF. The CDR3 DNA sequence: TGCGCCAGCAGCCCAGTTGACGGCGATATCTATGGCTACACCTTC.

This clonotype has ten or more counts. The CDR3 bases are TGTGCCAGCAGCTTAGCCGGGGCGGGGATCTACAATGAGCAGTTCTTC. It yields the protein CASSLAGAGIYNEQFF. The chain joins TRBV7-2 to TRBJ2-1; a possible D gene is TRBD2 (6 bases). CDR3 length: 16 residues. CDR1 is SGHTA, CDR2 FQGNSA, per germline. Between the trimmed V and J ends, which lost 0 bases and 3 bases, there was a span of 12 bases.

The CDR3 coding sequence is TGTGCCAGCAGTTTTTTGGCGGGAAGGGCCACGTCCGGGGCCCAGCATTTT. This encodes CASSFLAGRATSGAQHF. This rearrangement joins TRBV12-3 or TRBV12-4 to TRBJ1-5; D gene ambiguous. The CDR3 runs to 17 residues. The V end was cut by 3 bases, the J end by 11 bases, with 26 bases between.

This clonotype showed up just a few times. The chain employs TRBV12-3 or TRBV12-4 and TRBJ2-5, with D possibly TRBD1 on 6 matching bases. Trimming pared 3 bases from V and 1 base from J, leaving 18 bases between. The CDR3 is 17 residues long. The CDR3 is CASSLAPGHLGQETQYF. As DNA, the CDR3 is TGTGCCAGCAGTTTGGCACCGGGACATCTAGGCCAAGAGACCCAGTACTTC.

V gene TRBV3-1 combines with J gene TRBJ2-2, with 13 bases lining up with TRBD2. CDR1 and CDR2 from the germline V gene are LGHDT and YNNKEL (reference sequence). J gave up 4 bases and V 4 bases, and 6 bases lay outside the gene matches. The CDR3 has 17 residues. The CDR3 DNA sequence: TGTGCCAGCAGCCCATTACTAGCGGGGGGGCCCACCGGGGAGCTGTTTTTT. It yields the protein CASSPLLAGGPTGELFF. The whole variable domain, remainder taken from reference TRBV3-1 and TRBJ2-2, is DTAVSQTPKYLVTQMGNDKSIKCEQNLGHDTMYWYKQDSKKFLKIMFSYNNKELIINETVPNRFSPKSPDKAHLNLHINSLELGDSAVYFCASSPLLAGGPTGELFFGEGSRLTVL.

This clonotype was seen repeatedly, ten times or more. The chain uses TRBV6-5 and TRBJ1-2, with 7 nucleotides matching TRBD1. The trim removed 6 bases at V and 4 bases at J, leaving 5 bases unmatched. Germline V gene lookup returns CDR1 MNHEY and CDR2 SVGAGI. This CDR3 spans 13 amino acids. The DNA for the CDR3 is TGTGCCAGCAGGCGGGAGGGGGCCTATGGCTACACCTTC. Amino acids: CASRREGAYGYTF.

The chain joins TRBV7-2 to TRBJ1-1; no clear D. V dropped 3 bases and J dropped 7 bases, with 12 bases sitting between them. The CDR3 has 13 residues. The germline CDR1 and CDR2 sequences are SGHTA and FQGNSA. Here the CDR3 DNA reads TGTGCCAGCAGCTTTAGTTGGGAAAGTGAAGCTTTCTTT. Its translation: CASSFSWESEAFF.

V gene TRBV18 combines with J gene TRBJ2-2; 8 bases are a match to TRBD1. The CDR3 length is 16 residues. CDR1 is KGHSH, CDR2 LQKENI, per germline. The ends lost 4 bases at V and 0 bases at J; junction bases unmatched: 4. The CDR3, as DNA: TGTGCCAGCTCACGTACAGGGGGACCGAACACCGGGGAGCTGTTTTTT. This gives the protein CASSRTGGPNTGELFF. The full variable domain, with the rest looked up from reference TRBV18 and TRBJ2-2, is NAGVMQNPRHLVRRRGQEARLRCSPMKGHSHVYWYRQLPEEGLKFMVYLQKENIIDESGMPKERFSAEFPKEGPSILRIQQVVRGDSAAYFCASSRTGGPNTGELFFGEGSRLTVL.

This chain links TRBV10-3 with TRBJ1-1; no reliable D call. Looked up from germline, CDR1 is ENHRY and CDR2 is SYGVKD. CDR3 length equals 13 residues. The ends were cut back, 0 bases at V and 6 bases at J, with 8 bases in the middle. CDR3: CAISESLPPEAFF. CDR3 in DNA: TGTGCCATCAGTGAGTCGCTCCCCCCTGAAGCTTTCTTT.

The chain uses TRBV10-2 and TRBJ1-6; perhaps TRBD1 as D (6 bases). Germline V lookup: CDR1 WSHSY, CDR2 SAAADI. Deletions cut 0 bases from V and 9 bases from J, with 15 bases between. The CDR3 is 16 residues long. The CDR3 is CASSESWGADFSPLHF. The CDR3 DNA is TGCGCCAGCAGTGAGTCGTGGGGGGCGGATTTTTCACCCCTCCACTTT.

For this clonotype: One end of the junction varies from germline; a read error may be responsible. CDR3 loop: CSARGQEPNQPQHF. The CDR3 DNA reads as TGCAGTGCGAGAGGACAGGAGCCCAATCAGCCCCAGCATTTT. The chain joins TRBV20-1 to TRBJ1-5; 7 positions agree with TRBD1. This CDR3 contains 14 residues. CDR1 and CDR2 from the germline V gene are DFQATT and SNEGSKA (reference sequence).

This clonotype has only a few counts. This chain links TRBV5-4 with TRBJ1-1, with 9 bases identical to TRBD1. In germline, CDR1 is SGHNT, CDR2 YYREEE (reference sequence). V was pared by 4 bases and J by 2 bases, with 6 bases of the junction left unmatched. The CDR3 extends over 15 amino acids. CDR3 nucleotides: TGTGCCAGCAGCGAGGGGACAGGGAGAAACACTGAAGCTTTCTTT. This translates into CASSEGTGRNTEAFF.

This clonotype showed up just a few times. The V gene is TRBV4-1, the J gene TRBJ2-2, with TRBD1 matching over 8 bases. Germline CDR1 MGHRA, CDR2 YSYEKL. V gave up 5 bases and J gave up 5 bases; unmatched junction bases: 4. The CDR3 has 14 residues. The CDR3 DNA is TGCGCCAGCAGCGTACAGGGGGGAACCGGGGAGCTGTTTTTT. This sequence encodes CASSVQGGTGELFF.

The chain employs TRBV4-1 and TRBJ2-6, with 9 bases that match TRBD1. Germline lookup yields CDR1 MGHRA and CDR2 YSYEKL. The V gene end was trimmed by 2 bases and the J gene end by 0 bases; junction bases not matched to a gene: 8. The CDR3 loop spans 19 amino acids. The DNA for the CDR3 is TGCGCCAGCAGCCAATCACCGGGACAGGGTTTCTCTGGGGCCAACGTCCTGACTTTC. Its protein is CASSQSPGQGFSGANVLTF.

The CDR3 nucleotides read TGTGCCAGCAGTTACTCTAAACGGCAGACTGGAAACACCATATATTTT. It encodes CASSYSKRQTGNTIYF. This chain links TRBV6-5 with TRBJ1-3; D is uncertain. V was shortened by 0 bases and J by 2 bases, with 11 bases between the two germline ends. Germline-derived CDR1 and CDR2 are MNHEY and SVGAGI. The CDR3 consists of 16 residues.

The chain links TRBV6-1 to TRBJ1-2; 9 nucleotides line up with TRBD1. This CDR3 contains 16 residues. Looked up from germline, CDR1 is MNHNS and CDR2 is SASEGT. With V trimmed by 7 bases and J by 2 bases, 11 bases remained unmatched. The CDR3 region is CASTSLWDRENYGYTF. Here the CDR3 DNA reads TGTGCCAGCACCTCGCTTTGGGACAGGGAAAACTATGGCTACACCTTC.

This clonotype was counted a few times. The chain employs TRBV9 and TRBJ1-1; D not resolved. There are 15 residues in the CDR3. The V gene's germline CDR1 is SGDLS and CDR2 YYNGEE. The V gene lost 0 bases and the J gene lost 7 bases, with 16 bases spanning the gap. CDR3 protein: CASSVGLSSQVEAFF. For the CDR3, the DNA is TGTGCCAGCAGCGTAGGGTTGAGTAGTCAGGTTGAAGCTTTCTTT.

This clonotype came up many times. V and J are TRBV5-1 and TRBJ2-5; D possibly corresponds to TRBD1 (5 bases). CDR3 length equals 15 residues. Germline V gene lookup returns CDR1 SGHRS and CDR2 YFSETQ. With 7 bases removed from V and 1 base from J, the gap between germline ends came to 17 bases. The CDR3: CASLRWPDSQETQYF. In nucleotides, the CDR3 is TGCGCCAGCCTCCGGTGGCCCGACAGCCAAGAGACCCAGTACTTC.

Many counts were recorded for this clonotype. CDR3 residues: CASFGTDNYGYTF. The CDR3 DNA reads TGTGCCAGCTTCGGGACGGACAACTATGGCTACACCTTC. The chain is built from TRBV6-2 or TRBV6-3 and TRBJ1-2; perhaps TRBD1 as D (5 bases). Trimming took off 8 bases at V and 2 bases at J, with 12 bases between the two ends. Germline V gene sequence: CDR1 MNHEY, CDR2 SVGEGT. The CDR3 has 13 amino acids.

The J gene is TRBJ2-3, the V gene TRBV7-3; D possibly corresponds to TRBD1 (6 bases). V lost 4 bases and J 14 bases, leaving 25 bases between the germline ends. From germline, CDR1 is SGHTA and CDR2 FQGTGA. The CDR3 extends over 15 amino acids. The CDR3 region has the DNA TGTGCCAGCAGCTCGACAGGTGCTAGCACAGATACGGTGTATTTT. Residues: CASSSTGASTDTVYF.

This clonotype came up many times. The CDR3 region has the DNA TGTGCCAGCAGCGGGCGACAGGGGGCCTTCAGCGGGGAGCTGTTTTTT. Its translation: CASSGRQGAFSGELFF. V gene TRBV9 combines with J gene TRBJ2-2; 10 bases are a match to TRBD1. The CDR3 spans 16 residues. Germline V lookup: CDR1 SGDLS, CDR2 YYNGEE. V dropped 3 bases and J dropped 7; count of bases not matched to a gene: 9.

This clonotype was detected only a few times. As DNA, the CDR3 is TGCGCCAGCAGCCAAGATAAGGCTAGCGGGCGGGGGAGAGACAATGAGCAGTTCTTC. Protein product: CASSQDKASGRGRDNEQFF. The chain employs TRBV4-1 and TRBJ2-1, with 8 bases fitting TRBD2. From germline, CDR1 is MGHRA and CDR2 YSYEKL. Trimming cost V 0 bases and J 5 bases; bases outside gene matches: 15. CDR3 length: 19 residues.

This clonotype appeared a few times. In DNA form, the CDR3 reads TGTGCCAGCAGCTCGTGGGGGACACGTAACAATGAGCAGTTCTTC. It encodes CASSSWGTRNNEQFF. The chain couples TRBV5-6 to TRBJ2-1; D is perhaps TRBD1 (6 bases). The germline V gene has CDR1 SGHDT and CDR2 YYEEEE. Trimming stripped 3 bases from V and 5 bases from J, with 15 bases between. This CDR3 has 15 residues.